This TCR beta chain comes out of a study of tumor-infiltrating lymphocytes in primary liver carcinoma. Synthesis of TCR beta cDNA was carried out from around 500 ng total RNA with a constant-region primer. Amplification in three nested multiplex PCR rounds with slightly modified ARM-PCR gave rise to TCR beta libraries. A C-beta reverse primer and TRBV1-TRBV30 forward primers served in each of the first two PCR rounds, at about 10 cycles apiece. Via MiXCR, TCRdb re-called the multiplex PCR reads, giving one row per CDR3 protein. The table has under 200,000 distinct CDR3 sequences, about 85% seen once. Co-extracting RNA and DNA was done with 20-30 mg of unsorted bulk tissue as input. The CDR3 is 14 residues long. Germline assignment: CDR1 ENHRY and CDR2 SYGVKD. Comments on this clonotype: A junction boundary mismatches the germline segment, possibly from a read error.

J is TRBJ1-2 and V is TRBV10-3, with D perhaps matching TRBD1 (6 bases). This TCR was recovered from a man aged 35 to 55 with primary liver carcinoma and hepatitis B virus infection. Sequenced input: tumor tissue from primary liver carcinoma. CDR3 nucleotides: TGTGCCATCAGTGAGTCGTCAGGGGACTATGGCTACAGTTTC. Residues: CAISESSGDYGYSF.